These 19 T cell receptor beta chains were all obtained from the same sample, sequenced in a study of blood T cell repertoires in COVID-19. Assay used: immunoSEQ multiplex PCR; TCRdb lists only in-frame clones, some missing. The sample comprises roughly 280,000 clones, about nine tenths of which are singletons, and around 11% rests with the top ten. Specimen: peripheral blood. Every receptor here comes from a woman aged 25 to 45 with COVID-19, enrolled during active disease.

The chain is built from TRBV24-1 and TRBJ1-1, with D unresolved. Trimming pared 4 bases from V and 7 bases from J, leaving 6 bases between. The CDR3 runs 11 residues. CDR1 and CDR2 from the germline V gene are KGHDR and SFDVKD. This chain's CDR3 is CATSDGDEAFF. The CDR3, as DNA: TGTGCCACCAGTGACGGTGATGAAGCTTTCTTT.

V gene TRBV7-9 combines with J gene TRBJ2-7; a weak D match, TRBD2 (5 bases). Germline V gene lookup returns CDR1 SEHNR and CDR2 FQNEAQ (reference sequence). The CDR3 has 15 residues. Trimming took 4 bases from V and 0 from J, leaving 13 bases between them. The CDR3 coding sequence is TGTGCCAGCAGCTCAGAAGCGGCCCGCTCCTACGAGCAGTACTTC. This encodes CASSSEAARSYEQYF.

The chain couples TRBV13 to TRBJ2-1, with TRBD2 identical over 10 bases. Germline CDR1 PRHDT, CDR2 FYEKMQ (reference sequence). Unmatched junction bases numbered 18, after V lost 5 bases and J lost 8 bases. This CDR3 comprises 18 residues. In DNA form, the CDR3 reads TGTGCCAGCAGCCCTAGTGGGGCTAGCGGGAGATTTGGGGATGAGCAGTTCTTC. This encodes CASSPSGASGRFGDEQFF.

The V and J genes are TRBV30 and TRBJ2-3, with TRBD2 identical over 8 bases. Looked up from germline, CDR1 is GTSNPN and CDR2 is SVGIG (reference sequence). V lost 1 base, J lost 2 bases, and 8 bases stayed unmatched. There are 16 residues in the CDR3. CDR3 DNA sequence: TGTGCCTGGAGTGAAACTAGCGGTACACTCACAGATACGCAGTATTTT. It yields the protein CAWSETSGTLTDTQYF.

This clone was detected only once. V and J are TRBV7-6 and TRBJ2-1, with TRBD2 identical over 10 bases. The CDR3 is made up of 15 amino acids. The V and J ends lost 2 bases and 4 bases, in that order; junction bases with no gene match: 2. Germline V CDR1 and CDR2: SGHVS, FNYEAQ. The CDR3 DNA reads as TGTGCCAGCAGCTTATCTAGCGGGGGTTACAATGAGCAGTTCTTC. Protein sequence: CASSLSSGGYNEQFF.

This chain uses TRBV5-6 with TRBJ1-5; possible D gene TRBD1, 6 bases. The CDR3 runs 15 residues. Per germline, CDR1 SGHDT and CDR2 YYEEEE. The V end was cut by 1 base, the J end by 4 bases, with 12 bases between. CDR3 nucleotide sequence: TGTGCCAGCAGCTTGCGGGGGGCTAGAAATCAGCCCCAGCATTTT. This gives the protein CASSLRGARNQPQHF.

V is TRBV7-3 and J is TRBJ2-2; 7 bases map to TRBD2. V lost 2 bases to trimming and J lost 4 bases; unmatched junction nucleotides: 4. The CDR3 has 15 amino acids. Germline assignment: CDR1 SGHTA and CDR2 FQGTGA. The CDR3: CASSLAGVGTGELFF. The CDR3 coding sequence is TGTGCCAGCAGCTTAGCGGGAGTTGGCACCGGGGAGCTGTTTTTT.

The chain combines TRBV6-2 or TRBV6-3 with TRBJ1-2; 10 positions match TRBD1. With 2 bases clipped from V and 2 bases from J, the junction kept 14 bases outside the gene matches. Germline V gene data show CDR1 as MNHEY and CDR2 as SVGEGT. The CDR3 totals 19 residues. In nucleotides, the CDR3 is TGTGCCAGCAGTTACCCGGACAGGGGGTTCAAAGGTGGCAACTATGGCTACACCTTC. Encoded protein: CASSYPDRGFKGGNYGYTF.

The chain carries TRBV7-2 and TRBJ1-6; D is possibly TRBD1 (6 bases). Between the trimmed V and J ends, which lost 1 base and 7 bases, there was a span of 11 bases. CDR1 SGHTA and CDR2 FQGNSA come from the germline V gene. The CDR3 consists of 15 residues. CDR3 amino acids: CASSLVSGVNSPLHF. In DNA form, the CDR3 reads TGTGCCAGCAGCTTAGTATCAGGGGTCAATTCACCCCTCCACTTT.

This chain uses TRBV30 with TRBJ2-1; maybe TRBD1 (5 bases). This CDR3 has 13 residues. V was clipped by 0 bases and J by 9 bases, with 12 bases between them. The germline CDR1 and CDR2 sequences are GTSNPN and SVGIG (reference sequence). DNA of the CDR3: TGTGCCTGGAGTGTTTCCACCCAGGGTGAGCAGTTCTTC. This sequence encodes CAWSVSTQGEQFF.

The chain is built from TRBV9 and TRBJ2-2; 8 nucleotides agree with TRBD2. Germline loops: CDR1 SGDLS, CDR2 YYNGEE. The CDR3 is made up of 14 amino acids. V lost 3 bases to trimming and J lost 7 bases; unmatched junction nucleotides: 5. DNA of the CDR3: TGTGCCAGCAGCGAAAGCGGGAGTGACGGGGAGCTGTTTTTT. This codes for CASSESGSDGELFF. The entire variable domain, with the rest obtained from reference TRBV9 and TRBJ2-2, is as follows: DSGVTQTPKHLITATGQRVTLRCSPRSGDLSVYWYQQSLDQGLQFLIQYYNGEERAKGNILERFSAQQFPDLHSELNLSSLELGDSALYFCASSESGSDGELFFGEGSRLTVL.

This chain joins TRBV27 and TRBJ2-7; 11 nucleotides align to TRBD1. CDR3 length: 15 residues. Germline loops: CDR1 MNHEY, CDR2 SMNVEV (reference sequence). Germline trimming cut 6 bases from V and 4 bases from J; bases unmatched to any gene: 8. CDR3 sequence: CASSNLGTGGYEQYF. Here the CDR3 DNA reads TGTGCCAGCAGCAATCTCGGGACAGGGGGTTACGAGCAGTACTTC.

The chain is built from TRBV13 and TRBJ2-7, with a weak D call TRBD1 (6 bases). With 5 bases removed from V and 4 bases from J, the gap between germline ends came to 15 bases. Germline values: CDR1 PRHDT, CDR2 FYEKMQ (reference sequence). The CDR3 is made up of 14 amino acids. The chain's CDR3 is CASSPDSLGYEQYF. The CDR3 DNA follows: TGTGCCAGCAGCCCGGACAGCCTAGGTTACGAGCAGTACTTC. The full variable domain, rest sourced from reference TRBV13 and TRBJ2-7, is AAGVIQSPRHLIKEKRETATLKCYPIPRHDTVYWYQQGPGQDPQFLISFYEKMQSDKGSIPDRFSAQQFSDYHSELNMSSLELGDSALYFCASSPDSLGYEQYFGPGTRLTVT.

The chain has TRBV28 and TRBJ2-7; 7 nucleotides align to TRBD1. Germline lookup yields CDR1 MDHEN and CDR2 SYDVKM. The J segment lost 5 bases and the V segment lost 6 bases, leaving 16 bases of the junction unmatched. The CDR3 is made up of 16 amino acids. The chain's CDR3 is CASSKISGTAPHEQYF. The CDR3 DNA follows: TGTGCCAGCAGCAAAATTTCCGGGACAGCCCCCCACGAGCAGTACTTC.

The chain links TRBV14 to TRBJ1-2; TRBD1 is a possible D gene (5 bases). This CDR3 has 15 residues. The V and J ends lost 4 bases and 7 bases respectively, with 19 bases between them. The germline V gene encodes CDR1 SGHDN and CDR2 FVKESK. This CDR3 is CASSPTGGFVSGYTF. The CDR3 DNA is TGTGCCAGCAGCCCAACAGGAGGGTTTGTCTCTGGCTACACCTTC.

This chain connects TRBV24-1 to TRBJ2-1; 9 nucleotides agree with TRBD2. Germline-derived CDR1 and CDR2 are KGHDR and SFDVKD. The CDR3 covers 18 residues. The junction had 18 bases not matched to a gene; V was cut back by 4 bases and J by 9 bases. DNA of the CDR3: TGTGCCACCAGTGACTCCCGCCCCGGCGGGAGGGCCAGGGGTGAGCAGTTCTTC. Its protein product is CATSDSRPGGRARGEQFF.

The V and J genes are TRBV30 and TRBJ1-2; 10 bases are shared with TRBD1. The CDR3 runs 14 residues. With 5 bases clipped from V and 5 bases from J, the junction kept 8 bases outside the gene matches. CDR1 and CDR2 from the germline V gene are GTSNPN and SVGIG (reference sequence). The CDR3 DNA follows: TGTGCCTGGCGAACCGGGACAGGGGAATATGGCTACACCTTC. Its translation: CAWRTGTGEYGYTF.

This clone was observed a single time. The chain uses TRBV2 and TRBJ1-4; D is undetermined. This CDR3 region has 12 residues. Trimming cost V 8 bases and J 8 bases, with 12 bases left between them. Germline values: CDR1 SNHLY, CDR2 FYNNEI. CDR3 amino acids: CASSRGGEKLFF. CDR3 bases: TGTGCCAGCTCCAGAGGCGGCGAAAAACTGTTTTTT. Full variable domain (missing parts from reference TRBV2 and TRBJ1-4): EPEVTQTPSHQVTQMGQEVILRCVPISNHLYFYWYRQILGQKVEFLVSFYNNEISEKSEIFDDQFSVERPDGSNFTLKIRSTKLEDSAMYFCASSRGGEKLFFGSGTQLSVL.

The chain links TRBV21-1 to TRBJ1-4; the table names TRBD1, a call not compared with the DNA. TRBV21-1 is deemed a pseudogene. The CDR3 covers 16 residues. The CDR3 DNA reads as TGTGCCAGCAGCAAGTCTAGGGGATTGAGGAATGAAAAACTGTTTTTT. It is translated as CASSKSRGLRNEKLFF.